Presented here are 15 T cell receptor beta chains from one specimen sequenced in a study of T-cell reconstitution after alpha-beta-depleted transplantation in children. The TCRbeta library incorporated unique molecular identifiers. TCRdb called the PCR reads again in MiXCR, with one record for every CDR3 protein. This table has roughly 100,000 distinct CDR3 sequences, 6% to 9% appearing once. This sample comprised PBMCs, obtained before TCRalphabeta/CD19-depleted stem cell transplant. All receptors come from a boy aged 2 to 9 with acute lymphoblastic leukemia, due to receive a stem cell transplant.

This clonotype has at least ten counts. V and J are TRBV29-1 and TRBJ2-1; 8 bases map to TRBD1. The junction had 3 bases not matched to a gene; V was cut back by 6 bases and J by 2 bases. The germline CDR1 and CDR2 sequences are SQVTM and ANQGSEA. This CDR3 has 13 residues. DNA for the CDR3: TGCAGCGTGGACAGGGCCACCTACAATGAGCAGTTCTTC. Translated, it gives CSVDRATYNEQFF.

This chain joins TRBV5-6 and TRBJ1-6; 9 bases are a match to TRBD1. Losses at the gene ends were 5 bases for V and 7 bases for J; bases not matched to a gene: 7. Per the germline V gene, CDR1 is SGHDT and CDR2 is YYEEEE. The CDR3 totals 15 residues. The CDR3 reads CASSQNRGPNSPLHF. Here the CDR3 DNA reads TGTGCCAGCAGTCAAAACAGGGGGCCGAATTCACCCCTCCACTTT.

Ten or more counts support this clonotype. The V and J genes are TRBV20-1 and TRBJ1-1; no clear D. Germline V CDR1 and CDR2: DFQATT, SNEGSKA (reference sequence). The CDR3 spans 13 residues. V was cut by 0 bases and J by 0 bases, with 5 bases left in between. The CDR3 nucleotides read TGCAGTGCTAGAGACCCGATGAACACTGAAGCTTTCTTT. It translates to CSARDPMNTEAFF.

This clonotype was seen many times. The chain has TRBV12-3 or TRBV12-4 and TRBJ2-4; 13 bases map to TRBD2. The V gene end was trimmed by 3 bases and the J gene end by 7 bases; junction bases not matched to a gene: 3. This CDR3 spans 15 amino acids. CDR3 protein: CASSFGTSGENIQYF. The CDR3 DNA is TGTGCCAGCAGTTTTGGGACTAGCGGGGAGAACATTCAGTACTTC.

This clonotype was seen many times. The V and J genes are TRBV15 and TRBJ2-5, with 11 bases lining up with TRBD1. The J segment lost 4 bases and the V segment lost 1 base, leaving 5 bases of the junction unmatched. This CDR3 has 16 amino acids. Germline CDR1 LNHNV, CDR2 YYDKDF (reference sequence). The CDR3 sequence is CATSRGGQGARETQYF. The CDR3 DNA follows: TGTGCCACCAGCAGAGGAGGACAGGGGGCGCGAGAGACCCAGTACTTC.

CDR3 sequence reads: CASSLRQGQETQYF. The CDR3 nucleotides are TGTGCCAGCAGCCTCCGACAGGGGCAAGAGACCCAGTACTTC. This chain links TRBV13 with TRBJ2-5; 8 bases are shared with TRBD1. Germline V lookup: CDR1 PRHDT, CDR2 FYEKMQ (reference sequence). This CDR3 region has 14 residues. Germline trimming cut 5 bases from V and 2 bases from J; bases unmatched to any gene: 4.

This sequence joins TRBV5-4 and TRBJ2-1; 9 positions match TRBD2. With 2 bases clipped from V and 4 bases from J, the junction kept 4 bases outside the gene matches. CDR3 length: 15 amino acids. Germline CDR1 and CDR2: SGHNT and YYREEE (reference sequence). The CDR3 bases are TGTGCCAGCAGCTTTGGGCGGGGGGGTTACAATGAGCAGTTCTTC. It codes for CASSFGRGGYNEQFF.

The rearrangement joins TRBV20-1 to TRBJ2-7; D could derive from TRBD1 or TRBD2 (5 bases each). The CDR3 has 12 amino acids. The germline gives CDR1 DFQATT, CDR2 SNEGSKA (reference sequence). V lost 6 bases and J lost 7, with 16 bases in between. The CDR3 DNA follows: TGCAGTGCGAGGGGTACGACGTGGGAGCAGTACTTC. This sequence encodes CSARGTTWEQYF.

The chain employs TRBV7-2 and TRBJ1-5; possible D gene TRBD1, 5 bases. Trimming pared 2 bases from V and 7 bases from J, leaving 9 bases between. CDR3 length: 13 residues. CDR1 is SGHTA and CDR2 is FQGNSA in the germline V gene. The CDR3 coding sequence is TGTGCCAGCAGCTTAACCAGGGACCAGCCCCAGCATTTT. Translated: CASSLTRDQPQHF.

This clonotype was found a few times. CDR3: CASSQEFRVLSYEQYF. The CDR3 coding sequence is TGCGCCAGCAGCCAAGAGTTCCGGGTCCTTTCTTACGAGCAGTACTTC. This chain joins TRBV4-1 and TRBJ2-7; D unresolved. The CDR3 contains 16 residues. Germline V gene sequence: CDR1 MGHRA, CDR2 YSYEKL. V was cut by 0 bases and J by 4 bases, with 16 bases left in between.

This clonotype was counted a few times. The genes are TRBV5-1 and TRBJ2-7, with D possibly called TRBD1 or TRBD2 (5 bases each). Per germline, CDR1 SGHRS and CDR2 YFSETQ. Trimming pared 3 bases from V and 6 bases from J, leaving 16 bases between. This CDR3 region has 14 residues. This CDR3 reads CASSSGQEVVEQYF. Written as DNA, the CDR3 is TGCGCCAGCAGCTCGGGGCAGGAGGTGGTCGAGCAGTACTTC.

This clonotype is a singleton in its sample. A read error may be the cause here, since a much bigger clone is one base away. This chain uses TRBV18 with TRBJ2-1; D gene ambiguous. The V gene lost 1 base and the J gene lost 8 bases, with 9 bases spanning the gap. The CDR3 totals 13 residues. CDR1 KGHSH and CDR2 LQKENI come from the germline V gene. The CDR3 DNA sequence: TGTGCCAGCTCACCACGGTCAGGATATGAGCAGTTCTTC. Translation: CASSPRSGYEQFF.

The rearrangement uses TRBV6-1 and TRBJ1-2; 9 nucleotides agree with TRBD1. CDR3 size: 15 residues. From germline, CDR1 is MNHNS and CDR2 SASEGT. V shed 3 bases and J 4 bases; nucleotides not matched to a gene: 6. The CDR3 is CASSERDRDPYGYTF. The CDR3 DNA sequence: TGTGCCAGCAGTGAGCGGGACAGGGACCCCTATGGCTACACCTTC.

This clonotype was seen many times. The V call is TRBV6-4, the J call TRBJ2-3; D uncertain. CDR1 MRHNA and CDR2 SNTAGT come from the germline V gene. The CDR3 runs to 14 residues. V lost 3 bases, J lost 2 bases, and 9 bases lay in between. CDR3 bases: TGTGCCAGCAGTGAGGCTGGGCCCACAGATACGCAGTATTTT. Amino acid sequence: CASSEAGPTDTQYF.

There are many counts of this clonotype. This chain links TRBV5-1 with TRBJ2-2; D perhaps matches TRBD1 (6 bases). Trimming pared 4 bases from V and 2 bases from J, leaving 15 bases between. Germline V gene lookup returns CDR1 SGHRS and CDR2 YFSETQ. The length of the CDR3 is 16 residues. CDR3: CASSNQLQGNTGELFF. For the CDR3, the DNA is TGCGCCAGCAGCAACCAATTACAGGGTAACACCGGGGAGCTGTTTTTT.